This T cell receptor beta chain stems from a study of tumor-infiltrating lymphocytes in localized non-small cell lung cancer. Study at large: Tumor tissue and non-adjacent uninvolved lung came from each patient.

Study-wide results and caveats: Tumors had more T cell infiltration than uninvolved lung, per TCRbeta sequencing and CD3 counts. No T-cell fraction difference was seen between IM1 and IM2 tumors.

To note about this clone: Its target is unknown.

The data were produced by immunoSEQ multiplex PCR, yet TCRdb's version contains in-frame clones alone and is incomplete. The table lists some 17,000 clones, 80% of them singletons. This receptor was obtained from a human donor with non-small cell lung cancer. The specimen was uninvolved lung tissue not adjacent to the tumor.

The chain's CDR3 is CASSLSGLAHEQYF. The CDR3 nucleotides are TGTGCCAGCAGTTTATCAGGGCTAGCCCACGAGCAGTACTTC. V is TRBV27 and J is TRBJ2-7, with D tentatively TRBD2 (5 bases). The CDR3 runs to 14 residues. The germline gives CDR1 MNHEY, CDR2 SMNVEV (reference sequence). The V end lost 0 bases, the J end lost 5 bases, and 11 bases lay between the germline ends.